The 4 T cell receptor beta chains below were found in one sample sequenced in a study of cytomegalovirus exposure and HLA in healthy donors. The study ran its PCR with 60 Vbeta and 13 Jbeta primers. Some clones are missing from TCRdb's copy, which holds only in-frame ones; the method was immunoSEQ multiplex PCR. The sample contains approximately 210,000 clones, around 85% of which appear only once. Specimen: PBMCs. Receptor source: a man between 18 and 29 years old in good health and CMV-seronegative.

This sequence joins TRBV5-5 and TRBJ1-6; 7 bases map to TRBD1. This CDR3 has 18 residues. Germline V CDR1 and CDR2: SGHKS, YYEKEE (reference sequence). V lost 2 bases to trimming and J lost 5 bases; unmatched junction nucleotides: 13. The CDR3 nucleotides read TGTGCCAGCAGCTTAAGGACAGGATGGACAAACAATAATTCACCCCTCCACTTT. This codes for CASSLRTGWTNNNSPLHF.

This clone was seen just once. The chain has TRBV2 and TRBJ1-6; 7 positions match TRBD1. V lost 5 bases, J lost 18 bases, and 7 bases stayed unmatched. The germline V gene encodes CDR1 SNHLY and CDR2 FYNNEI. This CDR3 is built from 11 residues. For the CDR3, the DNA is TGTGCCAGCAGTCTTGACAGGGTGCCCCACTTT. Amino acid sequence: CASSLDRVPHF. The whole variable domain, remainder taken from reference TRBV2 and TRBJ1-6, is EPEVTQTPSHQVTQMGQEVILRCVPISNHLYFYWYRQILGQKVEFLVSFYNNEISEKSEIFDDQFSVERPDGSNFTLKIRSTKLEDSAMYFCASSLDRVPHFGNGTRLTVT.

The V gene is TRBV4-3, the J gene TRBJ2-6, with TRBD2 matching 10 bases. The length of the CDR3 is 17 residues. Germline CDR1 LGHNA, CDR2 YSLEER. Trimming took 4 bases from V and 0 from J; bases not matched to a gene: 3. CDR3 DNA sequence: TGCGCCAGCAGCCCGAGCGGGGGGGCCTCTGGGGCCAACGTCCTGACTTTC. It codes for CASSPSGGASGANVLTF.

The rearrangement joins TRBV7-9 to TRBJ2-7; D is ambiguous. V lost 1 base, J lost 3 bases, and 7 bases lay in between. CDR1 and CDR2 (germline): SEHNR, FQNEAQ (reference sequence). This CDR3 has 13 residues. CDR3 residues: CASSLGLGYEQYF. DNA for the CDR3: TGTGCCAGCAGCTTAGGCCTCGGCTACGAGCAGTACTTC.